This TCR beta chain came from a study of spatial heterogeneity in lung cancer. The study tagged each TCR cDNA molecule with a unique molecular identifier. Using its own MiXCR run on the 5' RACE reads, TCRdb lists one record per CDR3 protein. The table has about 11,000 distinct CDR3 sequences, around 5.5% seen once. Stated time point: sample taken at primary tumor resection. Unsorted whole RNA from tumor, nontumor lung or frozen PBMC underwent sequencing. This clonotype was found many times. The antigen remains undetermined. As an off-target read in a library built for alpha chains, this beta chain has a frequency of little significance. Study-wide points: One measure, the expanded intratumoral alpha and beta TCR count, tracked tumor mutation counts.

V lost 1 base to trimming and J lost 4 bases; unmatched junction nucleotides: 9. Germline CDR1 and CDR2: SGHTA and FQGNSA. CDR3 length equals 17 residues. Material: lung tumor tissue, obtained at surgery. The genes are TRBV7-2 and TRBJ2-4, with TRBD2 matching 8 bases. The receptor was derived from a male donor with early-stage non-small cell lung cancer. The chain's CDR3 is CASSLGRFSGGKNIQYF. The CDR3 nucleotides are TGTGCCAGCAGCTTAGGGAGATTCAGCGGGGGAAAAAACATTCAGTACTTC.